Here is one T cell receptor beta chain with its context. This specimen comes from a study of T cells after yellow fever vaccination. TCRdb re-derived calls from the 5' RACE reads in MiXCR, one entry per CDR3 protein. The top ten clones hold about a sixth of a sample with about 340,000 distinct CDR3 sequences, 8.5% to 9% of them seen once. This material consisted of PBMCs, taken on the day of the first yellow fever vaccination. This receptor was obtained from a man aged 18 to 30 who received the YFV17D yellow fever vaccine.

The CDR3 is CASSLQGRENYEQYF. CDR3 nucleotides: TGCGCCAGCAGCTTGCAGGGGAGGGAGAACTACGAGCAGTACTTC. The chain couples TRBV5-1 to TRBJ2-7, with D possibly matching TRBD2 (7 bases). This CDR3 is built from 15 residues. Trimming took 1 base from V and 3 from J, leaving 14 bases between them. CDR1 and CDR2 from the germline V gene are SGHRS and YFSETQ.